The 8 T cell receptor beta chains below all came from one sample that was sequenced in a study of shared clonotypes between healthy human individuals. This table comes from immunoSEQ multiplex PCR, and its TCRdb copy is limited to in-frame clones, with some not included. The sample yields approximately 2,300,000 clones, 92% seen once. The specimen sequenced was naive CD4+ T cells from PBMCs. Subset meaning: CD45RA+ positively selected. The receptor set was obtained from a man aged 18 to 29 in good health. Some clones in this sample may be carry-over from other donors' samples.

This clone occurred once. This rearrangement joins TRBV28 to TRBJ2-3; D is undetermined. Germline assignment: CDR1 MDHEN and CDR2 SYDVKM. This CDR3 comprises 15 residues. Trimming took off 2 bases at V and 6 bases at J, with 15 bases between the two ends. CDR3 nucleotide sequence: TGTGCCAGCAGTTTAGGGCAGCTTGGATGGGATACGCAGTATTTT. This sequence encodes CASSLGQLGWDTQYF.

The V call is TRBV11-2, the J call TRBJ2-2; TRBD2 agrees at 11 bases. V gave up 4 bases and J gave up 6 bases; unmatched junction bases: 7. The germline V gene encodes CDR1 SGHAT and CDR2 FQNNGV. The CDR3 contains 16 residues. In nucleotides, the CDR3 is TGTGCCAGCAGCTCGATCCGACTAGCGGGACCCGGGGAGCTGTTTTTT. As protein: CASSSIRLAGPGELFF. The whole variable domain, remainder taken from reference TRBV11-2 and TRBJ2-2, is EAGVAQSPRYKIIEKRQSVAFWCNPISGHATLYWYQQILGQGPKLLIQFQNNGVVDDSQLPKDRFSAERLKGVDSTLKIQPAKLEDSAVYLCASSSIRLAGPGELFFGEGSRLTVL.

V and J are TRBV11-3 and TRBJ2-5; 7 nucleotides line up with TRBD1. The end of the DNA aligns better with TRBJ2-7, so the J call may be wrong. The CDR3 is 17 amino acids. Germline loops: CDR1 SGHNT, CDR2 YENEEA. CDR3 DNA sequence: TGTGCCAGCAGCTTAGTTGGGACAGTCCAGTTCTCCTACGAGCAGTACTTC. As protein: CASSLVGTVQFSYEQYF.

V is TRBV6-5 and J is TRBJ2-2, with 9 bases aligning to TRBD1. Trimming took 6 bases from V and 7 from J; bases not matched to a gene: 9. This CDR3 region has 15 residues. CDR1 MNHEY and CDR2 SVGAGI come from the germline V gene. The CDR3 nucleotides read TGTGCCAGCAGACCATGGGACAGGGTTCACGGGGAGCTGTTTTTT. This codes for CASRPWDRVHGELFF.

To note about this clone: Other DNA sequences in the sample encode the same CDR3. The V gene is TRBV5-4, the J gene TRBJ2-5, with D possibly being TRBD1 (6 bases). The CDR3 runs 15 residues. Germline lookup yields CDR1 SGHNT and CDR2 YYREEE (reference sequence). Deletions cut 1 base from V and 3 bases from J, with 13 bases between. The chain's CDR3 is CASSLSHRAEETQYF. In nucleotides, the CDR3 is TGTGCCAGCAGCTTGAGTCACAGGGCAGAAGAGACCCAGTACTTC.

The rearrangement uses TRBV9 and TRBJ2-7, with 8 nucleotides matching TRBD1. Germline loops: CDR1 SGDLS, CDR2 YYNGEE. The J segment lost 1 base and the V segment lost 4 bases, leaving 16 bases of the junction unmatched. The CDR3 has 18 residues. The CDR3: CASSPHVGAGGISYEQYF. The CDR3 DNA follows: TGTGCCAGCAGCCCTCACGTGGGGGCAGGGGGCATTTCCTACGAGCAGTACTTC.

V is TRBV7-2 and J is TRBJ2-2; unclear D gene. This CDR3 contains 17 residues. V shed 0 bases and J shed 4 bases, with 15 bases lying between them. Germline-derived CDR1 and CDR2 are SGHTA and FQGNSA. CDR3 nucleotide sequence: TGTGCCAGCAGCTTAGCGATAGCTAACGTCGCCACCGGGGAGCTGTTTTTT. It encodes CASSLAIANVATGELFF.

The V call is TRBV28, the J call TRBJ2-7; perhaps TRBD1 as D (6 bases). CDR1 MDHEN and CDR2 SYDVKM come from the germline V gene. This CDR3 is built from 15 residues. V was cut by 5 bases and J by 5 bases, with 19 bases left in between. CDR3 nucleotides: TGTGCCAGCAGTCCCACTAGGGGGATCGTCCACGAGCAGTACTTC. Protein sequence: CASSPTRGIVHEQYF.